The 2 T cell receptor beta chains given below trace back to one sample, sequenced in a study of technical replicates of blood from a few donors. The method was immunoSEQ multiplex PCR; TCRdb's version includes in-frame clones alone and lacks a portion of them. The sample lists roughly 90,000 clones; around 90% were seen once. Source material: T cells isolated from PBMCs. The receptors originated from a human donor in good health.

V and J are TRBV5-1 and TRBJ2-3; 9 nucleotides match TRBD2. Trimming cost V 4 bases and J 5 bases; bases outside gene matches: 5. The CDR3 spans 14 residues. Germline loops: CDR1 SGHRS, CDR2 YFSETQ. DNA for the CDR3: TGCGCCAGCAGCGACAAAGCGGGAGGAGATACGCAGTATTTT. Amino acid sequence: CASSDKAGGDTQYF. The full variable domain, with the rest looked up from reference TRBV5-1 and TRBJ2-3, is KAGVTQTPRYLIKTRGQQVTLSCSPISGHRSVSWYQQTPGQGLQFLFEYFSETQRNKGNFPGRFSGRQFSNSRSEMNVSTLELGDSALYLCASSDKAGGDTQYFGPGTRLTVL.

The chain joins TRBV28 to TRBJ1-5, with 7 bases identical to TRBD1. Germline CDR1 reads MDHEN; CDR2 reads SYDVKM. The CDR3 is 20 amino acids. V dropped 4 bases and J dropped 6; count of bases not matched to a gene: 24. Here the CDR3 DNA reads TGTGCCAGCAGTTGTAAGGGGAGGATTGACAGGGAGTGGAATGGTCAGCCCCAGCATTTT. This translates into CASSCKGRIDREWNGQPQHF.